The next 24 T cell receptor beta chains were all read from a single sample in a study of blood T cell repertoires in COVID-19. Clones were sequenced by immunoSEQ multiplex PCR, and TCRdb holds only the in-frame ones, with some missing. The profile shows tens of thousands of clones, approximately 82% of them singletons. Material: peripheral blood. The receptors originated from an elderly woman with active or convalescent COVID-19.

A remark on this clone: The junction departs from germline at one end; a sequencing error may be responsible. V is TRBV5-1 and J is TRBJ1-1, with TRBD1 matching 8 bases. Germline V gene lookup returns CDR1 SGHRS and CDR2 YFSETQ. The CDR3 runs to 19 residues. The CDR3 loop is CASSFLPRGLASMNIEAFF. The CDR3 DNA follows: TGCGCCAGCAGCTTTCTCCCCAGGGGGCTTGCAAGCATGAACATTGAAGCTTTCTTT. Variable domain in full (rest from reference TRBV5-1 and TRBJ1-1): KAGVTQTPRYLIKTRGQQVTLSCSPISGHRSVSWYQQTPGQGLQFLFEYFSETQRNKGNFPGRFSGRQFSNSRSEMNVSTLELGDSALYLCASSFLPRGLASMNIEAFFGQGTRLTVV.

The gene calls are TRBV7-3 and TRBJ2-2, with TRBD2 matching over 10 bases. Germline V gene sequence: CDR1 SGHTA, CDR2 FQGTGA. This CDR3 contains 15 residues. Trimming at V came to 5 bases and at J to 7 bases, leaving 7 bases not matched to a gene. The CDR3 is CASSRELAGVGELFF. In DNA, the CDR3 is TGTGCCAGCAGCCGGGAGCTAGCGGGAGTCGGGGAGCTGTTTTTT.

The chain combines TRBV6-1 with TRBJ1-5; D gene ambiguous. CDR1 MNHNS and CDR2 SASEGT come from the germline V gene. Trimming removed 2 bases at V and 0 bases at J, with 5 bases between. There are 14 residues in the CDR3. The CDR3 sequence is CASSENYSNQPQHF. The CDR3 nucleotides are TGTGCCAGCAGTGAAAATTATAGCAATCAGCCCCAGCATTTT.

This clone is a singleton in its sample. This chain connects TRBV5-4 to TRBJ2-1; the match to TRBD2 covers 11 bases. This CDR3 contains 15 residues. V lost 4 bases and J lost 4; bases outside the gene matches: 4. CDR1 and CDR2 (germline): SGHNT, YYREEE (reference sequence). Written as DNA, the CDR3 is TGTGCCAGCAGCCTAAGGACTAGCGGGTACAATGAGCAGTTCTTC. Encoded protein: CASSLRTSGYNEQFF.

The chain recombines TRBV7-9 with TRBJ1-3, with 7 bases matching TRBD1. The CDR3 sequence is 15 residues long. V lost 5 bases, J lost 2 bases, and 6 bases stayed unmatched. Germline V gene data show CDR1 as SEHNR and CDR2 as FQNEAQ (reference sequence). CDR3 protein: CASSPTGATGNTIYF. The CDR3 DNA sequence: TGTGCCAGCAGCCCTACAGGGGCGACTGGAAACACCATATATTTT.

This sequence joins TRBV4-1 and TRBJ2-5; TRBD1 matches 10 bases. This CDR3 has 15 residues. Unmatched junction bases numbered 4, after V lost 1 base and J lost 5 bases. From germline, CDR1 is MGHRA and CDR2 YSYEKL. The CDR3 DNA is TGCGCCAGCAGCCAAGGGGGACAGGGGAGTGAGACCCAGTACTTC. Translated, it gives CASSQGGQGSETQYF.

The CDR3 nucleotides read TGTGCCAGCAGTAACCGGGGTGGCAATCAGCCCCAGCATTTT. Its translation is CASSNRGGNQPQHF. The V and J genes are TRBV6-5 and TRBJ1-5; D unclear. Per the germline V gene, CDR1 is MNHEY and CDR2 is SVGAGI. CDR3 length: 14 amino acids. V was trimmed by 5 bases and J by 2 bases, leaving 10 bases between them.

The V gene is TRBV28, the J gene TRBJ1-5; D is unresolved. This CDR3 contains 16 residues. CDR1 is MDHEN, CDR2 SYDVKM, per germline. V gave up 1 base and J gave up 0 bases, with 10 bases separating them. CDR3 DNA: TGTGCCAGCAGTTTATTGGTCAGGTTTAGCAATCAGCCCCAGCATTTT. Residues: CASSLLVRFSNQPQHF.

The rearrangement links TRBV6-6 to TRBJ2-5, with 7 bases aligning to TRBD1. CDR3 length equals 13 residues. The junction had 5 bases not matched to a gene; V was cut back by 8 bases and J by 2 bases. The germline gives CDR1 MNHNY, CDR2 SVGAGI (reference sequence). The CDR3 protein is CASSRGQQETQYF. The CDR3 nucleotides are TGTGCCAGCTCAAGGGGACAGCAAGAGACCCAGTACTTC.

The V and J genes are TRBV19 and TRBJ1-2, with 11 bases fitting TRBD1. The V segment lost 6 bases and the J segment 3 bases; nucleotides outside the gene matches: 6. The CDR3 runs 15 residues. CDR1 and CDR2 from the germline V gene are LNHDA and SQIVND (reference sequence). The CDR3 DNA reads as TGTGCCAGTAGGACCGGGACAGGGGGGGACTATGGCTACACCTTC. Protein: CASRTGTGGDYGYTF.

The gene calls are TRBV10-3 and TRBJ1-3, with 9 bases fitting TRBD1. This CDR3 region has 17 residues. The germline V gene encodes CDR1 ENHRY and CDR2 SYGVKD. With V trimmed by 5 bases and J by 4 bases, 12 bases remained unmatched. CDR3 in amino acids: CAISRNGQGMSGNTIYF. CDR3 DNA sequence: TGTGCCATCAGTCGAAACGGACAGGGGATGTCAGGAAACACCATATATTTT.

The chain uses TRBV29-1 and TRBJ2-7, with D possibly TRBD2 on 5 matching bases. Germline assignment: CDR1 SQVTM and CDR2 ANQGSEA. This CDR3 has 13 amino acids. Trimming stripped 6 bases from V and 7 bases from J, with 19 bases between. CDR3 region: CSVDDTGSLEQYF. The CDR3 region has the DNA TGCAGCGTCGACGACACGGGGTCCCTGGAGCAGTACTTC.

The chain has TRBV30 and TRBJ2-2; tentatively, D is TRBD1 (5 bases). V lost 3 bases to trimming and J lost 1 base, with 18 bases between them. The CDR3 has 17 residues. CDR1 and CDR2 from the germline V gene are GTSNPN and SVGIG (reference sequence). DNA of the CDR3: TGTGCCTGGAGCCTAAATAAGGGGCCCCGGAACACCGGGGAGCTGTTTTTT. This gives the protein CAWSLNKGPRNTGELFF.

The V call is TRBV7-9, the J call TRBJ1-1, with 7 bases lining up with TRBD1. The CDR3 has 18 amino acids. Germline trimming cut 5 bases from V and 3 bases from J; bases unmatched to any gene: 18. CDR1 is SEHNR, CDR2 FQNEAQ, per germline (reference sequence). In DNA form, the CDR3 reads TGTGCCAGCAGCCCTCGCCGGGACAGATCCTCCCTTTACACTGAAGCTTTCTTT. This codes for CASSPRRDRSSLYTEAFF.

This chain links TRBV28 with TRBJ1-6; possible D gene TRBD1, 5 bases. V was clipped by 6 bases and J by 9 bases, with 12 bases between them. This CDR3 spans 13 amino acids. Germline CDR1 is MDHEN and CDR2 is SYDVKM. CDR3 DNA: TGTGCCAGCAGACAGGTTTCAGGTTCACCCCTCCACTTT. Protein product: CASRQVSGSPLHF.

The chain is built from TRBV9 and TRBJ2-2; 9 bases are a match to TRBD2. From germline, CDR1 is SGDLS and CDR2 YYNGEE. V lost 0 bases, J lost 4 bases, and 4 bases stayed unmatched. The CDR3 covers 16 residues. CDR3 in DNA: TGTGCCAGCAGCGTAGGGAGCGGGAGGACCACCGGGGAGCTGTTTTTT. It translates to CASSVGSGRTTGELFF.

V gene TRBV7-2 combines with J gene TRBJ1-2; tentative D call: TRBD1 (5 bases). V lost 0 bases, J lost 6 bases, and 11 bases lay in between. There are 14 residues in the CDR3. Germline CDR1 and CDR2: SGHTA and FQGNSA. CDR3: CASSLAGTGHGYTF. The CDR3 DNA reads TGTGCCAGCAGCTTAGCGGGGACTGGACATGGCTACACCTTC.

The V call is TRBV7-8, the J call TRBJ1-5; possible D gene TRBD1, 5 bases. Per the germline V gene, CDR1 is SGHVS and CDR2 is FQNEAQ. The CDR3 extends over 15 amino acids. V lost 5 bases and J 2 bases, leaving 13 bases between the germline ends. In DNA, the CDR3 is TGTGCCAGCAGCCCGGGACCGGGGGGCAATCAGCCCCAGCATTTT. It encodes CASSPGPGGNQPQHF.

The genes are TRBV28 and TRBJ2-7; TRBD1 matches at 10 bases. Trimming removed 7 bases from V and 2 bases from J; junction bases left unmatched: 11. The CDR3 totals 16 residues. CDR1 is MDHEN and CDR2 is SYDVKM in the germline V gene. CDR3 region: CASKVPGQGTPYEQYF. The CDR3 coding sequence is TGTGCCAGCAAAGTGCCGGGACAGGGGACGCCCTACGAGCAGTACTTC.

The V gene is TRBV3-1 (or the pseudogene TRBV3-2), the J gene TRBJ1-6; D perhaps matches TRBD1 (6 bases). The CDR3 contains 15 residues. CDR1 and CDR2 from the germline V gene are LGHDT and YNNKEL (reference sequence). Trimming removed 4 bases at V and 8 bases at J, with 15 bases between. The CDR3 here is CASSRRTALYSPLHF. CDR3 DNA sequence: TGTGCCAGCAGCCGGCGGACAGCCCTTTATTCACCCCTCCACTTT.

The V call is TRBV19, the J call TRBJ2-3; the D is unclear. The CDR3 runs 14 residues. V lost 7 bases, J lost 4 bases, and 15 bases lay in between. Looked up from germline, CDR1 is LNHDA and CDR2 is SQIVND (reference sequence). CDR3 loop: CASNPPGGPDTQYF. In nucleotides, the CDR3 is TGTGCCAGTAACCCGCCTGGTGGGCCAGATACGCAGTATTTT.

The chain carries TRBV15 and TRBJ1-5; 10 bases agree with TRBD1. Germline V gene sequence: CDR1 LNHNV, CDR2 YYDKDF (reference sequence). The CDR3 is 17 amino acids. The J segment lost 7 bases and the V segment lost 0 bases, leaving 9 bases of the junction unmatched. CDR3 residues: CATSRDDRGRRGQPQHF. CDR3 DNA sequence: TGTGCCACCAGCAGAGATGACAGGGGGCGCAGGGGCCAGCCCCAGCATTTT. Full variable domain (outside the CDR3, taken from reference TRBV15 and TRBJ1-5): DAMVIQNPRYQVTQFGKPVTLSCSQTLNHNVMYWYQQKSSQAPKLLFHYYDKDFNNEADTPDNFQSRRPNTSFCFLDIRSPGLGDTAMYLCATSRDDRGRRGQPQHFGDGTRLSIL.

The chain employs TRBV5-5 and TRBJ1-1, with 9 positions matching TRBD1. The V segment lost 4 bases and the J segment 5 bases; nucleotides outside the gene matches: 9. This CDR3 region has 15 residues. From germline, CDR1 is SGHKS and CDR2 YYEKEE (reference sequence). CDR3 bases: TGTGCCAGCAGCCCAAGGGGGGGGACAGGGACTGAAGCTTTCTTT. It translates to CASSPRGGTGTEAFF.

The V call is TRBV30, the J call TRBJ1-2; tentatively, D is TRBD1 (6 bases). The CDR3 has 17 amino acids. Per the germline V gene, CDR1 is GTSNPN and CDR2 is SVGIG (reference sequence). V dropped 8 bases and J dropped 14 bases, with 39 bases sitting between them. This chain's CDR3 is CAGEIGGASNLAGRLTF. For the CDR3, the DNA is TGTGCCGGAGAAATCGGGGGGGCTTCGAATCTCGCTGGTCGGCTGACCTTC.